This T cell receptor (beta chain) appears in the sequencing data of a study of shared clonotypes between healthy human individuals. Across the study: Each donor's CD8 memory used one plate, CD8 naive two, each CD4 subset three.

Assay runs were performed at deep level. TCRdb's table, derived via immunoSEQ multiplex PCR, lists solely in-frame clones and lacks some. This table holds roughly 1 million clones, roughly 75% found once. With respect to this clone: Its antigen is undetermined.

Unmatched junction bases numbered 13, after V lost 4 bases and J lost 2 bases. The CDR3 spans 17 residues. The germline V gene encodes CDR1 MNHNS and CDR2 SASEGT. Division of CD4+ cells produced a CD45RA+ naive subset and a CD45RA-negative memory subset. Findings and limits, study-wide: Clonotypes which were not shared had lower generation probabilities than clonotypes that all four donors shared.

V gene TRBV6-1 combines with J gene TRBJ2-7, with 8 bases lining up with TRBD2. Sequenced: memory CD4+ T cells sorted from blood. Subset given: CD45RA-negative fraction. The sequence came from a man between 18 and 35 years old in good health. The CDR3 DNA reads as TGTGCCAGCAGTGCACGGGGAAGCGGGAGTGGCACCTACGAGCAGTACTTC. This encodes CASSARGSGSGTYEQYF.